This entry features one TCR beta chain sequence. The V and J ends lost 3 bases and 4 bases respectively, with 8 bases between them. Germline V gives CDR1 LGHNT, CDR2 FRNRAP. The CDR3 totals 13 residues. This specimen belongs to a study of blood T cell repertoires in COVID-19. The overall study: The United States, Italy and Spain provided the acute and convalescent COVID-19 samples.

Original analysis: Amplified reference gene primers provided the basis for estimating nucleated cell counts. Clones were read by immunoSEQ multiplex PCR, and TCRdb kept only the in-frame ones, dropping some. V and J calls plus clone size are reproduced from that table; the DNA served to infer D and trimming. The top ten clones hold 15% of a sample with about 150,000 clones, around 91% of them seen once. Sequencing used peripheral blood. The source is a woman aged 40 to 50 with acute or convalescent COVID-19. This chain connects TRBV12-5 to TRBJ2-3, with TRBD1 as a possible D gene (5 bases). CDR3 region: CASGFLGADTQYF. The CDR3, as DNA: TGTGCTAGTGGTTTTTTAGGGGCAGATACGCAGTATTTT. The whole variable domain, filled in from reference TRBV12-5 and TRBJ2-3, reads DARVTQTPRHKVTEMGQEVTMRCQPILGHNTVFWYRQTMMQGLELLAYFRNRAPLDDSGMPKDRFSAEMPDATLATLKIQPSEPRDSAVYFCASGFLGADTQYFGPGTRLTVL.